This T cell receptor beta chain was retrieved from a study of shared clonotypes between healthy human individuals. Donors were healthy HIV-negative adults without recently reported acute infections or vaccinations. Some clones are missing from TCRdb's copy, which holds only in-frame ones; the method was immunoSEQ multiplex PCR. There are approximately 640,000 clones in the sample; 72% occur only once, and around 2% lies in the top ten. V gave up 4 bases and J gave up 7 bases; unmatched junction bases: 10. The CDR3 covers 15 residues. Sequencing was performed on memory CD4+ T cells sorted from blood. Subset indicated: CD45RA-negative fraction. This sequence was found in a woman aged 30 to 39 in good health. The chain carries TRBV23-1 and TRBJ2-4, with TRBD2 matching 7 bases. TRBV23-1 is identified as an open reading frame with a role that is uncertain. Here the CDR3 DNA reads TGCGCCAGCAGTCGGGGGACTACCCAGGTGAACATTCAGTACTTC. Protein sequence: CASSRGTTQVNIQYF.